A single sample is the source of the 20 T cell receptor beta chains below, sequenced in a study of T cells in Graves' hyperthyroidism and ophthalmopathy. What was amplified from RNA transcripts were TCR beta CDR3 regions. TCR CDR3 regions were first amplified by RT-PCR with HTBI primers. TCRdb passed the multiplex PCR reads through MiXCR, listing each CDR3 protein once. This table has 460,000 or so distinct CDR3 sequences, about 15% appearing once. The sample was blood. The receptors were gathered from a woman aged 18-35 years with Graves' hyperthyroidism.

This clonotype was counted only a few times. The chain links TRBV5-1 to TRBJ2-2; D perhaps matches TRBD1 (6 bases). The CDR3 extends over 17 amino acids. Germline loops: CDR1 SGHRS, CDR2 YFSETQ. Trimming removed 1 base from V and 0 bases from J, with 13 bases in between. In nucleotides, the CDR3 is TGCGCCAGCAGCTTGACAGGGTCCGGAGCGAACACCGGGGAGCTGTTTTTT. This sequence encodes CASSLTGSGANTGELFF. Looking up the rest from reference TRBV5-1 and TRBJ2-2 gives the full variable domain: KAGVTQTPRYLIKTRGQQVTLSCSPISGHRSVSWYQQTPGQGLQFLFEYFSETQRNKGNFPGRFSGRQFSNSRSEMNVSTLELGDSALYLCASSLTGSGANTGELFFGEGSRLTVL.

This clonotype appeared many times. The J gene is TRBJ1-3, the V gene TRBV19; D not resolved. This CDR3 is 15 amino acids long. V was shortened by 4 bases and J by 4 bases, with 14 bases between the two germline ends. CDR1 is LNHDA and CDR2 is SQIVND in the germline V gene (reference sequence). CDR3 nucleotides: TGTGCCAGTAGTACCCGCGAACCCAGGGGAAACACCATATATTTT. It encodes CASSTREPRGNTIYF.

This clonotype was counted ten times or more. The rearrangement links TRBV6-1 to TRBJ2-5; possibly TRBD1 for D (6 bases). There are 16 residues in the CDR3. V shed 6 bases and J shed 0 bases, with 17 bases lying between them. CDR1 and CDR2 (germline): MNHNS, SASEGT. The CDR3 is CASSSGTRGNQETQYF. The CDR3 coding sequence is TGTGCCAGCAGCTCCGGGACAAGAGGCAACCAAGAGACCCAGTACTTC.

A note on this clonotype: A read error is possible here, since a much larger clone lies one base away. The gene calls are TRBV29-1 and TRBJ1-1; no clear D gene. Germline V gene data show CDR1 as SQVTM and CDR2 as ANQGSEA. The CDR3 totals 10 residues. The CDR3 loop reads CGVLNTEAFF. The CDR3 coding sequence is TGCGGCGTCCTGAACACTGAAGCTTTCTTT.

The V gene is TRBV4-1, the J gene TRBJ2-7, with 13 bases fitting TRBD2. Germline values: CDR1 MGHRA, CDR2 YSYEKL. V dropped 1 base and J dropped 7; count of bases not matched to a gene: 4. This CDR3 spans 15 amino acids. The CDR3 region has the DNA TGCGCCAGCAGCCAAGGAACTAGCGGGGGGGGAGAGCAGTACTTC. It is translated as CASSQGTSGGGEQYF.

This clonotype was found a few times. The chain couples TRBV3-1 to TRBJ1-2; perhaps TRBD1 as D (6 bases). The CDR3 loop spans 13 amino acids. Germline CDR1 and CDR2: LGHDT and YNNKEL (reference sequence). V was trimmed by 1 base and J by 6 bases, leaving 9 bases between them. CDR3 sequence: CASSQGTEHGYTF. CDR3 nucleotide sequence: TGTGCCAGCAGCCAAGGGACAGAACATGGCTACACCTTC.

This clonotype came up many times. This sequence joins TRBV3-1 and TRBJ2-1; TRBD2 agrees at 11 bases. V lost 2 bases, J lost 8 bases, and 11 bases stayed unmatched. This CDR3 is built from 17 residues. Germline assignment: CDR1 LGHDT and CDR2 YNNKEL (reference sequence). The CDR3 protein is CASSQLLTSGIRDEQFF. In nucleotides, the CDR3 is TGTGCCAGCAGCCAACTCCTGACTAGCGGGATTCGAGATGAGCAGTTCTTC.

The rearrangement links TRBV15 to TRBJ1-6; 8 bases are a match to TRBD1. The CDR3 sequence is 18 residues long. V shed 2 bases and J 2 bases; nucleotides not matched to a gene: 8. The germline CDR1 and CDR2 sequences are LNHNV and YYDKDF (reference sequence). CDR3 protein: CATSRPLRQGPYNSPLHF. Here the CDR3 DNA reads TGTGCCACCAGCAGACCACTTCGACAGGGGCCCTATAATTCACCCCTCCACTTT.

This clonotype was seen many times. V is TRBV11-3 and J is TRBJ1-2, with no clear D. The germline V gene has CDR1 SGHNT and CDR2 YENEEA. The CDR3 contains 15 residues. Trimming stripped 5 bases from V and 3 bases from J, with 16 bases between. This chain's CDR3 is CASSPRQAAYYGYTF. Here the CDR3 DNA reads TGTGCCAGCAGCCCCAGGCAGGCGGCCTACTATGGCTACACCTTC.

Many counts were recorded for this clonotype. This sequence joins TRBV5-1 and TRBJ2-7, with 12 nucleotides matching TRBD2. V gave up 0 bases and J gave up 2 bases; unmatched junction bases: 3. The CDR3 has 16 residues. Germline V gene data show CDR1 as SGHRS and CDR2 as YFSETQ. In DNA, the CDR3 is TGCGCCAGCAGCTTGGTGACTAGCGGGAGCCCCTACGAGCAGTACTTC. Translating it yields CASSLVTSGSPYEQYF.

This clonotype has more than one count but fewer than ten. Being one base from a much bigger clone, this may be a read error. The CDR3 reads CASGPDEIYGYTF. As DNA, the CDR3 is TGTGCCAGCGGCCCGGACGAAATTTATGGCTACACCTTC. The V call is TRBV12-3 or TRBV12-4, the J call TRBJ1-2, with D hard to call. V gave up 8 bases and J gave up 5 bases, with 15 bases separating them. The CDR3 totals 13 residues.

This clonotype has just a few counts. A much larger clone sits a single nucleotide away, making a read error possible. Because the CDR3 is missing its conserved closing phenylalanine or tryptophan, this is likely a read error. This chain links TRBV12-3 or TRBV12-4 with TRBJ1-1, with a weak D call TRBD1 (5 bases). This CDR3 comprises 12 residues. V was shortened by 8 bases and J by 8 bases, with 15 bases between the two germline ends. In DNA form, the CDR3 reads TGTGCCAGCGAGACCGAGTCAGGGGAAGCTTTCCTT. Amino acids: CASETESGEAFL.

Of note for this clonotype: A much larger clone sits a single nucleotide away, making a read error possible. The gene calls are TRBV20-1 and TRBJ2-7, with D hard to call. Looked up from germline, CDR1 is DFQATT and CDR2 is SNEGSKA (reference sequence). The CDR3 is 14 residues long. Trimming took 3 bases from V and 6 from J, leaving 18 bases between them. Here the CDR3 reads CSASLVVRQCEQYF. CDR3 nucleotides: TGCAGTGCTAGTCTAGTCGTTAGGCAGTGCGAGCAGTACTTC.

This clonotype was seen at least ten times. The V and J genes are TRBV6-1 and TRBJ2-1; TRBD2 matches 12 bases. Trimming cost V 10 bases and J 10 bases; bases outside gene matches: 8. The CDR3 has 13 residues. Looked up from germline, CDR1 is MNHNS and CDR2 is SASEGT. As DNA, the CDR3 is TGTGCCACTCGGACTAGCGGGGCCTTCGAGCAGTTCTTC. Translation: CATRTSGAFEQFF.

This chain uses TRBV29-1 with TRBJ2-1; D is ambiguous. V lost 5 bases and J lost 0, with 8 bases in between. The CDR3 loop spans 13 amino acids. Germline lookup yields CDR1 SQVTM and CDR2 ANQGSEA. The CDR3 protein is CSVYGVSYNEQFF. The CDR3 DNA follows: TGCAGCGTTTATGGGGTCTCCTACAATGAGCAGTTCTTC.

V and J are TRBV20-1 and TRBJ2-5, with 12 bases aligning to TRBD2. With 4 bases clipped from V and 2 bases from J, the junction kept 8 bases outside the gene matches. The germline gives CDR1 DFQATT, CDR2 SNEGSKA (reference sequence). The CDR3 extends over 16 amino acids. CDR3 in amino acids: CSATTTSGSQQETQYF. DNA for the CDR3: TGCAGTGCTACCACGACTAGCGGGAGCCAGCAAGAGACCCAGTACTTC.

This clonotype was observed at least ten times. CDR3 in amino acids: CASSLANGDTQYF. The CDR3 DNA sequence: TGTGCCAGCAGCTTGGCTAACGGAGATACGCAGTATTTT. The rearrangement joins TRBV5-6 to TRBJ2-3; D is undetermined. Trimming cost V 0 bases and J 5 bases, with 7 bases left between them. Germline CDR1 reads SGHDT; CDR2 reads YYEEEE. This CDR3 is built from 13 residues.

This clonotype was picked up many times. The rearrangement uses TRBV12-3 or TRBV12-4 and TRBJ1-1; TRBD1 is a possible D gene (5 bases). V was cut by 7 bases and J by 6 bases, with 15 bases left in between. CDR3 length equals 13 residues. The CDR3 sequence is CASNGGLGPEAFF. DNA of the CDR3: TGTGCCAGCAACGGGGGACTGGGGCCTGAAGCTTTCTTT.

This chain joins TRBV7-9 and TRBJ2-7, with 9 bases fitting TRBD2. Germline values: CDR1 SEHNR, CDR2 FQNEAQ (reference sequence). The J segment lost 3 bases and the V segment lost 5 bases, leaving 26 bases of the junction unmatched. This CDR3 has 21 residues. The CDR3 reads CASSTPGLAAGGSYGGYEQYF. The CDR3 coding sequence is TGTGCCAGCAGCACTCCGGGCCTAGCGGCGGGAGGGTCCTACGGCGGCTACGAGCAGTACTTC. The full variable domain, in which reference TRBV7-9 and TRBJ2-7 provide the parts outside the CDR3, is DTGVSQNPRHKITKRGQNVTFRCDPISEHNRLYWYRQTLGQGPEFLTYFQNEAQLEKSRLLSDRFSAERPKGSFSTLEIQRTEQGDSAMYLCASSTPGLAAGGSYGGYEQYFGPGTRLTVT.

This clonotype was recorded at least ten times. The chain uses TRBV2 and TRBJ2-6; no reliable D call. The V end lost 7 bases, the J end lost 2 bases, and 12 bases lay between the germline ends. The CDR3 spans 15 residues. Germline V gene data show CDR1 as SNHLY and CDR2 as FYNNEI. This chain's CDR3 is CASTLLSPGANVLTF. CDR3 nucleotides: TGTGCCAGCACCCTACTCTCGCCTGGGGCCAACGTCCTGACTTTC.